The sample holds a few counts of the clone carrying this TCR beta chain. The antigen is undetermined. TCRdb fed the reads into MiXCR, producing one record per CDR3 protein. The sample carries some 940,000 distinct CDR3 sequences, approximately 33% recorded once. This entry comes from a study of T cell repertoires in cytomegalovirus infection. The wider study: The public TCR beta signatures pointed to both CMV infection and matching HLA type.

Study findings and constraints: HLA-C-restricted CMV-specific TCR beta clonotypes prevailed in the ex vivo response.

The specimen comprised cultured CD8+ T cells from PBMCs, sampled from culture after CMV antigen stimulation. This receptor was identified in a human donor in good health (CMV status not recorded). Some clones in this sample may be carry-over from other donors' samples.

The CDR3 sequence is CASSDRQGDEQFF. Here the CDR3 DNA reads TGTGCCAGCAGTGACCGACAGGGGGATGAGCAGTTCTTC. The rearrangement links TRBV27 to TRBJ2-1, with 9 bases matching TRBD1. V was pared by 5 bases and J by 8 bases, with 4 bases of the junction left unmatched. The CDR3 contains 13 residues. Germline values: CDR1 MNHEY, CDR2 SMNVEV (reference sequence).